Included here is one T cell receptor beta chain sequence, with context. Antigen unknown. The V gene's germline CDR1 is DFQATT and CDR2 SNEGSKA (reference sequence). The CDR3 runs 15 residues. Trimming cost V 5 bases and J 2 bases; bases outside gene matches: 11. This entry belongs to a study of CD8 T cells in ankylosing spondylitis. Points from the study as a whole: Some motif variants had been reported before (in reactive arthritis synovial fluid and blood). Made up of under 10 highly homologous variants, a TCR beta motif appeared characteristic of ankylosing spondylitis blood.

One entry per CDR3 protein, called by TCRdb with MiXCR from the 5' RACE reads. The table includes 800,000 to 900,000 distinct CDR3 sequences, 12% detected once. The V and J genes are TRBV20-1 and TRBJ2-5; 7 bases are shared with TRBD2. The TCR comes from a male donor with ankylosing spondylitis. The material sequenced was blood, either unsorted or a sorted T cell fraction (not recorded which). CDR3 DNA: TGCAGTGCTTTCTCTCCAGCGGGGAGACAAGAGACCCAGTACTTC. Translating gives CSAFSPAGRQETQYF.